The 8 T cell receptor beta chains listed next were all sequenced from one sample in a study of control samples from healthy donors and cancer patients. Sequencing was performed with immunoSEQ multiplex PCR; in TCRdb, only in-frame clones are kept and a portion is missing. Here the sample spans about 54,000 clones, approximately 95% being singletons. Sequenced material: blood. The receptors come from a woman aged 25 to 45 in good health.

The chain carries TRBV27 and TRBJ2-3; 7 nucleotides match TRBD2. The CDR3 is 12 residues long. Losses at the gene ends were 3 bases for V and 11 bases for J; bases not matched to a gene: 5. Germline CDR1 MNHEY, CDR2 SMNVEV (reference sequence). The CDR3 DNA follows: TGTGCCAGCAGTTTGGGTGGGGGGGGGCAGTATTTT. Its protein is CASSLGGGGQYF.

The chain is built from TRBV29-1 and TRBJ1-1; D gene ambiguous. CDR1 and CDR2 from the germline V gene are SQVTM and ANQGSEA. This CDR3 spans 14 amino acids. V lost 3 bases and J 6 bases, leaving 17 bases between the germline ends. The CDR3 DNA sequence: TGCAGCGTTGAGACTGATCCCTTCCGCCCTGAAGCTTTCTTT. It specifies CSVETDPFRPEAFF.

The chain is built from TRBV7-8 and TRBJ2-2; 12 positions agree with TRBD2. This CDR3 contains 18 residues. The germline V gene has CDR1 SGHVS and CDR2 FQNEAQ. The V and J ends lost 5 bases and 5 bases, in that order; junction bases with no gene match: 12. CDR3 sequence (DNA): TGTGCCAGCAGCCAACTGACTAGCGGGAGCTTTCCGACCGGGGAGCTGTTTTTT. Protein product: CASSQLTSGSFPTGELFF.

The chain uses TRBV7-9 and TRBJ2-1; the D is unclear. This CDR3 region has 13 residues. The ends were cut back, 5 bases at V and 4 bases at J, with 9 bases in the middle. CDR1 is SEHNR, CDR2 FQNEAQ, per germline (reference sequence). The CDR3 coding sequence is TGTGCCAGCAGCGGCGGAGCTTACAATGAGCAGTTCTTC. It codes for CASSGGAYNEQFF.

This rearrangement joins TRBV4-1 to TRBJ1-5; D call uncertain. The germline V and J ends were trimmed by 2 bases and 4 bases, with 9 bases remaining between them. This CDR3 is built from 14 residues. Germline CDR1 and CDR2: MGHRA and YSYEKL. The CDR3 DNA reads TGCGCCAGCAGCCAATTGACGGGGAATCAGCCCCAGCATTTT. This translates into CASSQLTGNQPQHF.

The V gene is TRBV11-3, the J gene TRBJ2-1; TRBD1 matches 9 bases. With 4 bases clipped from V and 4 bases from J, the junction kept 11 bases outside the gene matches. The V gene's germline CDR1 is SGHNT and CDR2 YENEEA. The CDR3 spans 17 residues. The CDR3: CASSSGEAGQGYNEQFF. The CDR3 nucleotides read TGTGCCAGCAGCTCAGGGGAGGCGGGACAGGGATACAATGAGCAGTTCTTC.

V is TRBV13 and J is TRBJ2-7; D is perhaps TRBD2 (5 bases). Germline CDR1 is PRHDT and CDR2 is FYEKMQ (reference sequence). Trimming removed 5 bases at V and 2 bases at J, with 7 bases between. The CDR3 extends over 12 amino acids. CDR3 DNA: TGTGCCAGCAGCCGAGGGACCTACGAGCAGTACTTC. Translated: CASSRGTYEQYF.

This rearrangement joins TRBV28 to TRBJ2-2, with 12 bases that match TRBD2. The CDR3 runs to 17 residues. Trimming at V came to 6 bases and at J to 5 bases, leaving 10 bases not matched to a gene. Germline CDR1 is MDHEN and CDR2 is SYDVKM. CDR3 loop: CASSPSLAGGPTGELFF. The CDR3 nucleotides read TGTGCCAGCAGCCCCAGTCTAGCGGGAGGGCCAACCGGGGAGCTGTTTTTT.